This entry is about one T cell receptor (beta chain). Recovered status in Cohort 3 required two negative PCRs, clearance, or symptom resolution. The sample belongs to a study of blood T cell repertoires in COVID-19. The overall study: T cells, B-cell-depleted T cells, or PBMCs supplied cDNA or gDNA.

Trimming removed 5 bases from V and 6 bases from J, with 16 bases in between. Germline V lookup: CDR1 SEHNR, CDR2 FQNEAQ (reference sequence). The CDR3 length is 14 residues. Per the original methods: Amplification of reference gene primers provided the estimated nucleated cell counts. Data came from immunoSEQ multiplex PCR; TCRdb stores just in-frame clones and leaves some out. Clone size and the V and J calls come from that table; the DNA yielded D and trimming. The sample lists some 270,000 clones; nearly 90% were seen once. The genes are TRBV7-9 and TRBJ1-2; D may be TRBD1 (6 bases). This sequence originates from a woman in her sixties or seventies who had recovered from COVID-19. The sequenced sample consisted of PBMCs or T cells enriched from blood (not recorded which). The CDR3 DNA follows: TGTGCCAGCAGCCCGAAGGGGACACCAAATGGCTACACCTTC. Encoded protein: CASSPKGTPNGYTF.